Listed below are T cell receptor beta chains from one sample, sequenced in a study of shared clonotypes between healthy human individuals. Method: immunoSEQ multiplex PCR; TCRdb's copy keeps in-frame clones and lacks some. The sample carries about 800,000 clones, roughly 96% recorded once. Sequencing input: naive CD8+ T cells sorted from blood. Receptor source: a man in his thirties or forties in good health. Both conserved end residues are part of each CDR3. Fields, in order: J gene, V gene, clone size, D gene, CDR3 protein, CDR3 DNA. A D gene is named only where the DNA matches it firmly. Clone size appears in some rows only: once, few, many, or a class for an expanded clone.

TRBJ2-3 | TRBV7-8 | . | TRBD2 | CASSPPAGRTDTQYF | TGTGCCAGCAGCCCCCCAGCGGGACGCACAGATACGCAGTATTTT
TRBJ2-2 | TRBV29-1 | . | TRBD1 | CSVRTGLDGELFF | TGCAGCGTTCGGACAGGTCTAGACGGGGAGCTGTTTTTT
TRBJ2-7 | TRBV5-5 | . | . | CASSPLGTDSYEQYF | TGTGCCAGCAGCCCGTTAGGGACGGACTCCTACGAGCAGTACTTC
TRBJ2-1 | TRBV28 | . | TRBD1 | CASRVTGGLYNEQFF | TGTGCCAGCAGAGTAACAGGGGGCCTCTACAATGAGCAGTTCTTC
TRBJ1-4 | TRBV7-9 | once | . | CASRPPGFEKLFF | TGTGCCAGCAGACCGCCGGGTTTTGAAAAACTGTTTTTT
TRBJ1-5 | TRBV2 | . | . | CASSQFDSNQPQHF | TGTGCCAGCAGCCAGTTTGATAGCAATCAGCCCCAGCATTTT
TRBJ2-2 | TRBV7-3 | . | TRBD2 | CASSLSLAADTGELFF | TGTGCCAGCAGCTTATCCCTAGCGGCCGACACCGGGGAGCTGTTTTTT
TRBJ2-1 | TRBV27 | . | TRBD2 | CASSAGLAVSYNEQFF | TGTGCCAGCAGTGCGGGACTAGCGGTTTCCTACAATGAGCAGTTCTTC
TRBJ1-1 | TRBV7-9 | once | . | CASSPLNTEAFF | TGTGCCAGTTCCCCTTTGAACACTGAAGCTTTCTTT
TRBJ2-7 | TRBV4-1 | . | . | CASSQSGTAGEQYF | TGCGCCAGCAGCCAATCCGGGACTGCCGGCGAGCAGTACTTC
TRBJ2-1 | TRBV6-1 | . | . | CASTIARPPINEQFF | TGTGCCAGCACCATAGCCCGACCCCCAATTAATGAGCAGTTCTTC
TRBJ2-7 | TRBV27 | . | . | CASSLHAGLTYEQYF | TGTGCCAGCAGTTTACATGCGGGACTGACCTACGAGCAGTACTTC
TRBJ2-1 | TRBV6-5 | . | TRBD1 | CATGTGVNEQFF | TGTGCGACCGGGACAGGGGTTAATGAGCAGTTCTTC
TRBJ2-7 | TRBV7-9 | . | TRBD1 | CASSSTTGDRSYEQYF | TGTGCCAGCAGCTCTACGACAGGGGATAGGTCCTACGAGCAGTACTTC
TRBJ2-1 | TRBV27 | . | . | CASSLSTGPNEQFF | TGTGCCAGCAGTTTATCGACAGGCCCCAATGAGCAGTTCTTC
TRBJ2-1 | TRBV7-9 | . | TRBD2 | CASSLGGSGRGEQFF | TGTGCCAGCAGCTTAGGAGGTAGCGGGAGAGGTGAGCAGTTCTTC
TRBJ2-5 | TRBV5-4 | once | . | CASRPAQQMKETQYF | TGTGCCAGCAGGCCAGCGCAGCAAATGAAGGAGACCCAGTACTTC
TRBJ2-7 | TRBV5-4 | . | TRBD2 | CASSLDPGTSMLEQYF | TGTGCCAGCAGCTTGGACCCAGGGACTAGCATGCTCGAGCAGTACTTC
TRBJ2-7 | TRBV5-1 | . | TRBD2 | CASGPDGLADSYEQYF | TGCGCCAGCGGACCGGATGGACTAGCGGATTCCTACGAGCAGTACTTC
TRBJ1-2 | TRBV7-9 | . | . | CATPKAGHNYGYTF | TGTGCCACCCCCAAGGCAGGCCATAACTATGGCTACACCTTC
TRBJ2-7 | TRBV7-7 | . | TRBD2 | CASSLGRGEYYEQYF | TGTGCTAGCAGCTTAGGGAGGGGAGAGTACTACGAGCAGTACTTC
TRBJ2-5 | TRBV7-9 | . | TRBD2 | CASSPGLAGGLLETQYF | TGTGCCAGCAGCCCTGGACTAGCGGGAGGATTATTGGAGACCCAGTACTTC
TRBJ2-2 | TRBV19 | . | . | CASTGVPLTGELFF | TGTGCCAGTACGGGGGTCCCCCTTACCGGGGAGCTGTTTTTT
TRBJ2-1 | TRBV10-2 | . | . | CAIEIPGSRANNEQFF | TGCGCCATCGAAATACCCGGGAGTAGGGCAAACAATGAGCAGTTCTTC
TRBJ1-5 | TRBV10-2 | . | . | CASQDGHLGNQPQHF | TGCGCCAGCCAGGACGGGCACCTTGGCAATCAGCCCCAGCATTTT
TRBJ2-7 | TRBV27 | . | TRBD2 | CASSLGSGSLGEQYF | TGTGCCAGCAGTTTAGGGAGCGGGAGTCTGGGGGAGCAGTACTTC
TRBJ2-1 | TRBV11-2 | . | TRBD1 | CASSNRDRLYNEQFF | TGTGCCAGCAGCAACCGGGACAGGCTATACAATGAGCAGTTCTTC
TRBJ1-3 | TRBV28 | once | . | CASSLISSGNTIYF | TGTGCCAGCAGTCTTATTAGCTCTGGAAACACCATATATTTT
TRBJ2-6 | TRBV25-1 | . | . | CASSGGAGANVLTF | TGTGCCAGCAGTGGAGGCGCGGGGGCCAACGTCCTGACTTTC
TRBJ2-7 | TRBV7-9 | . | TRBD2 | CASSLEPSGRPDDYEQYF | TGTGCCAGCAGCTTAGAGCCTAGCGGAAGGCCGGACGACTACGAGCAGTACTTC
TRBJ1-1 | TRBV18 | . | . | CASSPRGPRQLNTETFF | TGTGCCAGCTCACCAAGGGGACCGAGACAGTTGAACACTGAAACTTTCTTT
TRBJ2-2 | TRBV29-1 | . | . | CSAMGTDTGELFF | TGCAGCGCTATGGGTACAGACACCGGGGAGCTGTTTTTT
TRBJ2-5 | TRBV7-9 | . | . | CASSSGKTQYF | TGTGCCAGCAGCTCGGGGAAGACCCAGTACTTC
TRBJ1-5 | TRBV7-9 | . | . | CASSHQGQPQHF | TGTGCCAGCAGCCATCAAGGTCAGCCCCAGCATTTT
TRBJ2-3 | TRBV5-4 | . | . | CASSSAISTDTQYF | TGTGCCAGCAGCTCGGCAATAAGCACAGATACGCAGTATTTT
TRBJ1-5 | TRBV28 | . | . | CASRQFGGAQPQHF | TGTGCCAGTCGACAGTTCGGGGGAGCCCAGCCCCAGCATTTT
TRBJ2-5 | TRBV19 | . | TRBD2 | CASSLLGLAGETQYF | TGTGCCAGTTCTCTTCTGGGACTAGCGGGAGAGACCCAGTACTTC
TRBJ2-5 | TRBV9 | . | TRBD2 | CASSVDASGSSGETQYF | TGTGCCAGCAGCGTAGACGCTAGCGGGAGTTCTGGGGAGACCCAGTACTTC
TRBJ2-2 | TRBV4-1 | . | . | CASSHPQGRSTGELFF | TGCGCCAGCAGCCATCCCCAGGGGAGGAGCACCGGGGAGCTGTTTTTT
TRBJ2-1 | TRBV29-1 | . | . | CSVEGLANEQFF | TGCAGCGTTGAAGGTCTGGCTAATGAGCAGTTCTTC
TRBJ2-2 | TRBV18 | . | . | CASSPRPSTGTFTGELFF | TGTGCCAGCTCACCGCGGCCCTCGACAGGGACTTTCACCGGGGAGCTGTTTTTT
TRBJ1-3 | TRBV2 | . | . | CASSGGAGNTIYF | TGTGCCAGCAGTGGAGGTGCTGGAAACACCATATATTTT
TRBJ2-5 | TRBV11-2 | . | . | CASSLEQGQETQYF | TGTGCCAGCAGCTTAGAACAGGGCCAAGAGACCCAGTACTTC
TRBJ2-7 | TRBV7-2 | . | . | CASRSVRDLAVYEQYF | TGTGCCAGCAGGAGCGTACGGGACCTAGCAGTCTACGAGCAGTACTTC
TRBJ2-5 | TRBV5-1 | . | . | CASKINRQFQETQYF | TGCGCCAGCAAAATCAACAGGCAGTTTCAAGAGACCCAGTACTTC